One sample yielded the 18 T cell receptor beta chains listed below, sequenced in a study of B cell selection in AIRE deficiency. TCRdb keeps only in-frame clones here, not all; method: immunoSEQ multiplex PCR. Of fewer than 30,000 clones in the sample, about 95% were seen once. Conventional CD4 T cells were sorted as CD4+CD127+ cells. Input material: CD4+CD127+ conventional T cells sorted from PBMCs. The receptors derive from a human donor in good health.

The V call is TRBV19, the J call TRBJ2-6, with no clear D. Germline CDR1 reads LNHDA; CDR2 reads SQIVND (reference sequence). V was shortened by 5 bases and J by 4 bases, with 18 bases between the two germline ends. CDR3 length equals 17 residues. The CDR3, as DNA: TGTGCCAGTAGTCGAATCCAGGTTTATAAGGGGGCCAACGTCCTGACTTTC. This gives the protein CASSRIQVYKGANVLTF.

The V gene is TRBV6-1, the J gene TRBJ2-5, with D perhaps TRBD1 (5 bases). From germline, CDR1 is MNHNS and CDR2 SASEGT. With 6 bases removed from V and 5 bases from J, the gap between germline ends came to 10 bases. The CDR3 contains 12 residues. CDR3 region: CASSQGFETQYF. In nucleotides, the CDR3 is TGTGCCAGCAGCCAGGGTTTTGAGACCCAGTACTTC.

The CDR3 region has the DNA TGTGCCAGCAGTTATTCCCGCACCGGGGAGCTGTTTTTT. This sequence encodes CASSYSRTGELFF. The chain is built from TRBV6-6 and TRBJ2-2, with D unresolved. The CDR3 has 13 amino acids. Germline V gene lookup returns CDR1 MNHNY and CDR2 SVGAGI (reference sequence). Trimming took 3 bases from V and 4 from J, leaving 6 bases between them.

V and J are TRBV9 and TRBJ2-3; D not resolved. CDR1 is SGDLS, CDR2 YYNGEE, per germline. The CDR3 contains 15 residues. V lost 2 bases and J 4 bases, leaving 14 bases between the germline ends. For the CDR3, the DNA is TGTGCCAGCAGCGTCCAACCATCCGCGGCAGATACGCAGTATTTT. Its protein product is CASSVQPSAADTQYF.

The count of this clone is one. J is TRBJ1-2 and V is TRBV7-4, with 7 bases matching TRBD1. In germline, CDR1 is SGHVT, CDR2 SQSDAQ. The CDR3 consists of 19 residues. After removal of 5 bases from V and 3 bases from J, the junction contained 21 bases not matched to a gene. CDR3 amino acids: CASSTTHRDSRLFDYGYTF. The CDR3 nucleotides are TGTGCCAGCAGCACAACCCACCGGGACAGCCGACTCTTTGACTATGGCTACACCTTC.

CDR3 sequence (DNA): TGCGCCAGCAGCTTGTCGCCGGGACAGGCCTACGAGCAGTACTTC. It encodes CASSLSPGQAYEQYF. The chain is built from TRBV5-1 and TRBJ2-7; 8 bases agree with TRBD1. The germline gives CDR1 SGHRS, CDR2 YFSETQ. The CDR3 contains 15 residues. The junction had 5 bases not matched to a gene; V was cut back by 1 base and J by 2 bases. The complete variable domain, with remaining parts taken from reference TRBV5-1 and TRBJ2-7, reads KAGVTQTPRYLIKTRGQQVTLSCSPISGHRSVSWYQQTPGQGLQFLFEYFSETQRNKGNFPGRFSGRQFSNSRSEMNVSTLELGDSALYLCASSLSPGQAYEQYFGPGTRLTVT.

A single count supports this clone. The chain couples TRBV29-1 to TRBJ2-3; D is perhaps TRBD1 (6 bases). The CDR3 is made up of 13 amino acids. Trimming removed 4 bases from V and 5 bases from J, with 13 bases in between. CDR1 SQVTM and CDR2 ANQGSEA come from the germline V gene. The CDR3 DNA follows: TGCAGCGTTGCCAGGGGTCCAGGAGATACGCAGTATTTT. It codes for CSVARGPGDTQYF.

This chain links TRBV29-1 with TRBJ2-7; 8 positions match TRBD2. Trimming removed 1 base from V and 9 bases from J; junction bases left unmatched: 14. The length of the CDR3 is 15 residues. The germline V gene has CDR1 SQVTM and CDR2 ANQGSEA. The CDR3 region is CSVEGLGAGALGQYF. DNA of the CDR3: TGCAGCGTTGAAGGGTTAGGAGCGGGGGCTTTGGGGCAGTACTTC.

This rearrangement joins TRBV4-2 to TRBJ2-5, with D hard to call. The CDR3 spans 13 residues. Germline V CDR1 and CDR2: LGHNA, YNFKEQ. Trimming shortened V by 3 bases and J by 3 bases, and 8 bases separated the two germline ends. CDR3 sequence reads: CASSQSSEETQYF. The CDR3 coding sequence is TGTGCCAGCAGCCAGAGCTCGGAAGAGACCCAGTACTTC.

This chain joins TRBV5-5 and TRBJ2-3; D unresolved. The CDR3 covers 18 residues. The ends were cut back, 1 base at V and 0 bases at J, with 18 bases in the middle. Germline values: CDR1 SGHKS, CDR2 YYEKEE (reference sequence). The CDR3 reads CASSLLPARFTSTDTQYF. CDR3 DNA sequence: TGTGCCAGCAGCTTGTTACCTGCTAGATTTACTAGCACAGATACGCAGTATTTT.

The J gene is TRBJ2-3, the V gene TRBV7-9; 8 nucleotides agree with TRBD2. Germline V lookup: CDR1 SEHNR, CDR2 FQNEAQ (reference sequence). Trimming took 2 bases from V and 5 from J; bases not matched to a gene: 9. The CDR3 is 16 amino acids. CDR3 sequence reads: CASSLTGGRREDTQYF. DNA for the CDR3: TGTGCCAGCAGCTTAACTGGCGGGAGGCGGGAAGATACGCAGTATTTT.

The CDR3 here is CASSEGQGAYLFSGRPYF. CDR3 nucleotides: TGTGCCAGCAGTGAAGGGCAGGGGGCGTATCTGTTTAGCGGGAGGCCGTACTTC. The V call is TRBV2, the J call TRBJ2-7; TRBD2 matches 10 bases. The V segment lost 1 base and the J segment 12 bases; nucleotides outside the gene matches: 21. This CDR3 contains 18 residues. CDR1 and CDR2 (germline): SNHLY, FYNNEI.

The DNA for the CDR3 is TGTGCCAGCAGCCCGGGACAGGGCTACGAGCAGTACTTC. Translating it yields CASSPGQGYEQYF. The chain links TRBV28 to TRBJ2-7; 9 bases agree with TRBD1. CDR3 length: 13 amino acids. The germline gives CDR1 MDHEN, CDR2 SYDVKM. V shed 6 bases, J shed 3 bases, and the junction held 3 bases outside the gene matches.

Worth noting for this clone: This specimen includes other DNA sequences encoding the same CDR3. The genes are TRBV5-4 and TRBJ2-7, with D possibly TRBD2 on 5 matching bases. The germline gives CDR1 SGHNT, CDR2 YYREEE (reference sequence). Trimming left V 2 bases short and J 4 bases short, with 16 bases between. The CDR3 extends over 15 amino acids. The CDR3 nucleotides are TGTGCCAGCAGCTTAACCGGGAAGGGATATTACGAGCAGTACTTC. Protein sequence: CASSLTGKGYYEQYF.

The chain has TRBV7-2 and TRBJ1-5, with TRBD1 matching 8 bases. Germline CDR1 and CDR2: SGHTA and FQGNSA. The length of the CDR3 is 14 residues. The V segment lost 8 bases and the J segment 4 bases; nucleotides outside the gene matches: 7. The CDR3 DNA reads TGTGCCAGCGGACCCGGGACAGGTAATCAGCCCCAGCATTTT. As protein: CASGPGTGNQPQHF.

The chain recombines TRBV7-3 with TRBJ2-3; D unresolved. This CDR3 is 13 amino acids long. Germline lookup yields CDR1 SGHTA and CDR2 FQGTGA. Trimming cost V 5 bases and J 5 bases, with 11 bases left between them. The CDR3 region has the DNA TGTGCCAGCAGCGCCCCTGGAGTAGATACGCAGTATTTT. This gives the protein CASSAPGVDTQYF.

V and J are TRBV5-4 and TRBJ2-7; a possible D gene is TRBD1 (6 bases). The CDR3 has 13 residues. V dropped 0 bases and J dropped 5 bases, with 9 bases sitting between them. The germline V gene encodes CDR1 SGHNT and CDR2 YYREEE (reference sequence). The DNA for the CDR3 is TGTGCCAGCAGCTTGGGGACAGAAGACGAGCAGTACTTC. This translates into CASSLGTEDEQYF.

CDR3 sequence: CASSLRQLYGYTF. The CDR3 DNA reads TGTGCCAGCAGCTTAAGGCAGCTCTATGGCTACACCTTC. The chain carries TRBV7-2 and TRBJ1-2, with no clear D. Germline V gene lookup returns CDR1 SGHTA and CDR2 FQGNSA. The CDR3 covers 13 residues. Trimming removed 2 bases at V and 4 bases at J, with 8 bases between.